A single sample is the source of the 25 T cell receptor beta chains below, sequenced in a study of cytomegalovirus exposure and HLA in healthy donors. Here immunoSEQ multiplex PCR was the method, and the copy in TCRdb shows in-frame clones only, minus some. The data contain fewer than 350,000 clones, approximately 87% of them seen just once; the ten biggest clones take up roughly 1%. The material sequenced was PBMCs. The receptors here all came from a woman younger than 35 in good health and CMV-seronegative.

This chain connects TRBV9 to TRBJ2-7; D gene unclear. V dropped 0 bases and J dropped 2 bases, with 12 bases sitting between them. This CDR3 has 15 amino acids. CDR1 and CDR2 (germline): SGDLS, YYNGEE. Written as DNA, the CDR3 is TGTGCCAGCAGCGTAGATCTTCTCCACACCTACGAGCAGTACTTC. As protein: CASSVDLLHTYEQYF. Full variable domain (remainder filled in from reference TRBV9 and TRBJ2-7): DSGVTQTPKHLITATGQRVTLRCSPRSGDLSVYWYQQSLDQGLQFLIQYYNGEERAKGNILERFSAQQFPDLHSELNLSSLELGDSALYFCASSVDLLHTYEQYFGPGTRLTVT.

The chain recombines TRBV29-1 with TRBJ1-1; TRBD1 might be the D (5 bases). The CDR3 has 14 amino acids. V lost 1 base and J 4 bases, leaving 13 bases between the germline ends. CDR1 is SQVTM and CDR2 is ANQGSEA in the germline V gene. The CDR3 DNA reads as TGCAGCGTTGAAGTCCAAGGGGTGGGCACTGAAGCTTTCTTT. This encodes CSVEVQGVGTEAFF. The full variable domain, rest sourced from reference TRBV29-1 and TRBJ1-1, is SAVISQKPSRDICQRGTSLTIQCQVDSQVTMMFWYRQQPGQSLTLIATANQGSEATYESGFVIDKFPISRPNLTFSTLTVSNMSPEDSSIYLCSVEVQGVGTEAFFGQGTRLTVV.

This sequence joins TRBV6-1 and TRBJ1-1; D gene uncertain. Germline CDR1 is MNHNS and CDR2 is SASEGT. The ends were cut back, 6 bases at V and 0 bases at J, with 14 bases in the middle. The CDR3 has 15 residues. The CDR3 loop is CASSPLWRVNTEAFF. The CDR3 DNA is TGTGCCAGCAGCCCTCTCTGGCGGGTGAACACTGAAGCTTTCTTT.

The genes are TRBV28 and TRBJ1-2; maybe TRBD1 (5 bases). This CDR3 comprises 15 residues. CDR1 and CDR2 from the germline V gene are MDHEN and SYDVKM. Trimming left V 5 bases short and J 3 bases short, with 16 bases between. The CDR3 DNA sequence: TGTGCCAGCAGTCCACCTCCAGGGAAGGACTATGGCTACACCTTC. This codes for CASSPPPGKDYGYTF.

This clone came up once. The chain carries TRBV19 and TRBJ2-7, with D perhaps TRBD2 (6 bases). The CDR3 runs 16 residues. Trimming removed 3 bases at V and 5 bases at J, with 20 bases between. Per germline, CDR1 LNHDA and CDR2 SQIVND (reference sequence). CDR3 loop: CASSIKGASAPDEQYF. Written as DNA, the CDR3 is TGTGCCAGTAGTATCAAAGGCGCTAGCGCCCCCGACGAGCAGTACTTC.

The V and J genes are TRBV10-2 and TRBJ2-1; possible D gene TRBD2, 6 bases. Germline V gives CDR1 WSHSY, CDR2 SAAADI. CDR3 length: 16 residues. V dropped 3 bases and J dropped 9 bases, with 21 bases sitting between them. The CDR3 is CASSDPTSYGLSEQFF. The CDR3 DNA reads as TGCGCCAGCAGTGACCCCACTAGCTACGGCTTGAGTGAGCAGTTCTTC.

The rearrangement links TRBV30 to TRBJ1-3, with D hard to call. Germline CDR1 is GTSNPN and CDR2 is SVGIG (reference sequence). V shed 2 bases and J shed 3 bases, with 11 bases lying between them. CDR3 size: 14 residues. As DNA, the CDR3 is TGTGCCTGGAGTAGATGGTTAGATGGAAACACCATATATTTT. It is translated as CAWSRWLDGNTIYF.

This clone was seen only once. The CDR3 protein is CSGDSYNEQFF. The CDR3, as DNA: TGCAGCGGGGACTCCTACAATGAGCAGTTCTTC. This chain connects TRBV20-1 to TRBJ2-1; D possibly corresponds to TRBD2 (5 bases). Germline values: CDR1 DFQATT, CDR2 SNEGSKA (reference sequence). The CDR3 runs 11 residues.

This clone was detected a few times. CDR3 residues: CASSSGLAGETYEQYF. CDR3 nucleotide sequence: TGTGCCAGCAGCTCCGGACTAGCGGGCGAAACCTACGAGCAGTACTTC. V gene TRBV7-6 combines with J gene TRBJ2-7, with 11 positions matching TRBD2. The germline V gene encodes CDR1 SGHVS and CDR2 FNYEAQ. With V trimmed by 4 bases and J by 2 bases, 7 bases remained unmatched. The CDR3 covers 16 residues.

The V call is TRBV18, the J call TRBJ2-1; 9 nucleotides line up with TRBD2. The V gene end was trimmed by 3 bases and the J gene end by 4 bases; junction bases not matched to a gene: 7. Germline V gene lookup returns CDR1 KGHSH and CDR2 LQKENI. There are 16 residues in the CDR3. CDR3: CASSPRLAEGYNEQFF. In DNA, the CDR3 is TGTGCCAGCTCACCCAGACTAGCGGAGGGATACAATGAGCAGTTCTTC.

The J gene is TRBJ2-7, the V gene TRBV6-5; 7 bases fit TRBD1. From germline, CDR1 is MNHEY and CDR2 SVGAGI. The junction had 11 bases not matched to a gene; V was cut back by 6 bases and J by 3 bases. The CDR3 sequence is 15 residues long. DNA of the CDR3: TGTGCCAGCAGAAATCCGCGACAGGGAGTCTACGAGCAGTACTTC. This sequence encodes CASRNPRQGVYEQYF.

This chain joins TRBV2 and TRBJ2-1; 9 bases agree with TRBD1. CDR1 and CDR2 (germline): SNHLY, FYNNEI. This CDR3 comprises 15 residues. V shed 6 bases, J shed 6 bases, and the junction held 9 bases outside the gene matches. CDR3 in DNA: TGTGCCAGCAGCCGCACAGGGGGCCGGCTCAATGAGCAGTTCTTC. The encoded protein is CASSRTGGRLNEQFF.

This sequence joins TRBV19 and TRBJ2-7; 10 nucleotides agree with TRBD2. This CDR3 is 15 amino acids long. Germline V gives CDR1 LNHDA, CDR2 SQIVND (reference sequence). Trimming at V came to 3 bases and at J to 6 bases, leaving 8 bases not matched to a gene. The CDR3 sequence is CASSISRSSGSEQYF. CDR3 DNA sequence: TGTGCCAGTAGTATTTCTAGGTCTAGCGGGAGCGAGCAGTACTTC.

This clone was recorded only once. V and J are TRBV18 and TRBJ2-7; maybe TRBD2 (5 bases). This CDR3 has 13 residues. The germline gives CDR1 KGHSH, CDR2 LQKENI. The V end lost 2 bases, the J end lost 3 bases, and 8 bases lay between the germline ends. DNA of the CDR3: TGTGCCAGCTCACCAGGGAGCGACTACGAGCAGTACTTC. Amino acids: CASSPGSDYEQYF.

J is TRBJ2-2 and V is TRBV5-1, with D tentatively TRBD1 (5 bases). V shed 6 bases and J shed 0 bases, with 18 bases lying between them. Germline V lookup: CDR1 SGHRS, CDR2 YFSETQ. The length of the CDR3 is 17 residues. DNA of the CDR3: TGCGCCAGCAATACAGGAGTAGGGTTACCGAACACCGGGGAGCTGTTTTTT. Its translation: CASNTGVGLPNTGELFF.

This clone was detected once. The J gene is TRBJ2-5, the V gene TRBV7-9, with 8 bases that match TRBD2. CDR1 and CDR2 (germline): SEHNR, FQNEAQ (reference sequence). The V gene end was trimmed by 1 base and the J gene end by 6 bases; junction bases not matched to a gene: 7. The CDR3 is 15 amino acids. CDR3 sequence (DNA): TGTGCCAGCAGCTTAGTGCGGACTAGCATTCAGACCCAGTACTTC. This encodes CASSLVRTSIQTQYF.

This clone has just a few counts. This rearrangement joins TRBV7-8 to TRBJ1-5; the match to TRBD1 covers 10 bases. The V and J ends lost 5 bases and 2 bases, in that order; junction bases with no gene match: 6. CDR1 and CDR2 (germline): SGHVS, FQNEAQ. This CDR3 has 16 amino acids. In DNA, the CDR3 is TGTGCCAGCAGCGTGGACAGGGGGTATGGCAATCAGCCCCAGCATTTT. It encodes CASSVDRGYGNQPQHF.

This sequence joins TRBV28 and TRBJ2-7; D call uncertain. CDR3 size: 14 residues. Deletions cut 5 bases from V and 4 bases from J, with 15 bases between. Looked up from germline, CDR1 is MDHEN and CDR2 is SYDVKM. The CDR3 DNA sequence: TGTGCCAGCAGTCCCACCGTCAGTAAGTACGAGCAGTACTTC. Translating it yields CASSPTVSKYEQYF.

CDR3 sequence: CASSSGLGGNEQFF. DNA of the CDR3: TGTGCCAGCAGCTCGGGACTTGGGGGCAATGAGCAGTTCTTC. This sequence joins TRBV11-2 and TRBJ2-1, with TRBD2 as a possible D gene (6 bases). Trimming pared 4 bases from V and 6 bases from J, leaving 13 bases between. Per germline, CDR1 SGHAT and CDR2 FQNNGV. The CDR3 sequence is 14 residues long.

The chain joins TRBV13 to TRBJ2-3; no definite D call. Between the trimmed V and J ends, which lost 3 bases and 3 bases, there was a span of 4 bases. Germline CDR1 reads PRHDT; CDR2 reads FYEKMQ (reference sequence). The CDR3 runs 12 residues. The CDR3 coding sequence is TGTGCCAGCAGCTTGAGGACAGATACGCAGTATTTT. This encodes CASSLRTDTQYF.

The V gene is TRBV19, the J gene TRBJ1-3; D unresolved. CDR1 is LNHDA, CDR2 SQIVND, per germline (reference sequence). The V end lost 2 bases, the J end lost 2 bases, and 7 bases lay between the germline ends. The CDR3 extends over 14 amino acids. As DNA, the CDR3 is TGTGCCAGTAGTATATCAGGTCCTGGAAACACCATATATTTT. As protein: CASSISGPGNTIYF.

CDR3 coding DNA: TGTGCCAGCACCCCAGGGGTGTACGCAGATACGCAGTATTTT. Amino acids: CASTPGVYADTQYF. J is TRBJ2-3 and V is TRBV2; possible D gene TRBD1, 6 bases. The CDR3 is 14 amino acids. Per the germline V gene, CDR1 is SNHLY and CDR2 is FYNNEI. V was clipped by 7 bases and J by 4 bases, with 15 bases between them. Full variable domain (rest looked up from reference TRBV2 and TRBJ2-3): EPEVTQTPSHQVTQMGQEVILRCVPISNHLYFYWYRQILGQKVEFLVSFYNNEISEKSEIFDDQFSVERPDGSNFTLKIRSTKLEDSAMYFCASTPGVYADTQYFGPGTRLTVL.

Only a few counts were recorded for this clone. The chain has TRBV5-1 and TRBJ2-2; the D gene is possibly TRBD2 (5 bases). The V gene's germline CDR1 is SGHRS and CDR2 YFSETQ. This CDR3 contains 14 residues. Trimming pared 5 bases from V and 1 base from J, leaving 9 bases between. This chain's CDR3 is CASSRAENTGELFF. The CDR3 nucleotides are TGCGCCAGCAGTCGAGCGGAGAACACCGGGGAGCTGTTTTTT.

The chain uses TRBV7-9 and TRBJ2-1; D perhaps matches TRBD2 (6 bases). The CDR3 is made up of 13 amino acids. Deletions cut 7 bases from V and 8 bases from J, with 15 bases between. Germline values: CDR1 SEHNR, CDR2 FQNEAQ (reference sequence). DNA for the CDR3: TGTGCCAGCACCGGGAGAGACACCTATGAGCAGTTCTTC. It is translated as CASTGRDTYEQFF. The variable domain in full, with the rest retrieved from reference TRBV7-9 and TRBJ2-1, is DTGVSQNPRHKITKRGQNVTFRCDPISEHNRLYWYRQTLGQGPEFLTYFQNEAQLEKSRLLSDRFSAERPKGSFSTLEIQRTEQGDSAMYLCASTGRDTYEQFFGPGTRLTVL.

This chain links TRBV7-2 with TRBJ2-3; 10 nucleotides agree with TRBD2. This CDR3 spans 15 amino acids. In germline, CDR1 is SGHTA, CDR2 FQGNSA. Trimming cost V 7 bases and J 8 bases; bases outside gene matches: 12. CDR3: CASTIAGGGIGTQYF. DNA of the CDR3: TGTGCCAGCACCATAGCGGGAGGAGGTATCGGTACGCAGTATTTT.